This T cell receptor (beta chain) came from a study of patients and donors after allogeneic stem cell transplantation. This clonotype was seen a handful of times. The V segment lost 5 bases and the J segment 0 bases; nucleotides outside the gene matches: 3. The CDR3 sequence is 15 residues long. CDR1 and CDR2 (germline): SGHTA, FQGNSA. TCRdb ran MiXCR on the RT-PCR reads and lists one entry per CDR3 protein. The table shows 50,000 to 60,000 distinct CDR3 sequences, with less than 15% occurring only once. This receptor was obtained from a human donor who was either an allogeneic HSCT recipient or a stem cell or donor lymphocyte infusion donor (not recorded which). It is not recorded whose cells these are; they may come from a transplant donor. The J gene is TRBJ2-1, the V gene TRBV7-2; 8 nucleotides match TRBD1. Sequencing was performed on blood, either unsorted or a sorted T cell fraction (not recorded which). In DNA, the CDR3 is TGTGCCAGCAGCGCTACAGGGGGCTCCTACAATGAGCAGTTCTTC. Translated: CASSATGGSYNEQFF. The whole variable domain, filled in from reference TRBV7-2 and TRBJ2-1, reads GAGVSQSPSNKVTEKGKDVELRCDPISGHTALYWYRQSLGQGLEFLIYFQGNSAPDKSGLPSDRFSAERTGGSVSTLTIQRTQQEDSAVYLCASSATGGSYNEQFFGPGTRLTVL.